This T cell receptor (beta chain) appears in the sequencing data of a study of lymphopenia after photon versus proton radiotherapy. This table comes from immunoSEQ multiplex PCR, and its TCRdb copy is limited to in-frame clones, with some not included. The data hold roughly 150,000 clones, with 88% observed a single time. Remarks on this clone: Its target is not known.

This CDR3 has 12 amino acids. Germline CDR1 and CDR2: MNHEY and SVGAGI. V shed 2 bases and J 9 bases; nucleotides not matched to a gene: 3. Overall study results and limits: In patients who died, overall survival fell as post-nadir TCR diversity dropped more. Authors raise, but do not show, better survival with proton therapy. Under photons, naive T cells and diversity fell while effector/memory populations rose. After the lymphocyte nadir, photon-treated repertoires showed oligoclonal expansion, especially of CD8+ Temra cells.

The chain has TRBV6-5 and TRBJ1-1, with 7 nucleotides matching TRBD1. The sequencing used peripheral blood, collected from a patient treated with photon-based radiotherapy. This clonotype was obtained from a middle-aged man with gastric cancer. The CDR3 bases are TGTGCCAGCAGTTACGAGGGGGCGAAAGCTTTCTTT. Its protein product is CASSYEGAKAFF.